Presented here are 6 T cell receptor beta chains from one specimen sequenced in a study of CXCR3-negative and CXCR3-positive naive CD8 T cells. Findings and caveats of the study: A higher hydrophobicity marked the TRB CDR3s of CXCR3-positive naive cells versus CXCR3-negative naive cells.

Their antigens are not known. All TRB cDNA libraries came from 5' RACE performed with UMI labels. TCRdb derives one entry per CDR3 protein from the 5' RACE reads, leaving out DNA. Here the sample table reports approximately 100,000 distinct CDR3 sequences. The sample comprised naive CXCR3+ CD8+ T cells from blood. Subset of the sample: CD45RO-CCR7+CD27+CD95- naive CD8+ T cells expressing CXCR3 (TNR3+). These receptors originate from a human donor in good health. Some clones in this sample may be carry-over from other donors' samples.

The chain recombines TRBV29-1 with TRBJ1-3; there is no DNA to check the TCRdb D call of TRBD1. The CDR3 runs to 14 residues. Germline lookup yields CDR1 SQVTM and CDR2 ANQGSEA. The CDR3: CSVELVGAGNTIYF.

The chain has TRBV10-3 and TRBJ2-2. The germline CDR1 and CDR2 sequences are ENHRY and SYGVKD. This CDR3 has 15 amino acids. The CDR3 is CAIPETDGDTGELFF.

This chain links TRBV5-1 with TRBJ2-7. This CDR3 is 14 amino acids long. Germline CDR1 reads SGHRS; CDR2 reads YFSETQ. The CDR3 spells CASSLGRGNYEQYF. The variable domain in full, completed from reference TRBV5-1 and TRBJ2-7, reads KAGVTQTPRYLIKTRGQQVTLSCSPISGHRSVSWYQQTPGQGLQFLFEYFSETQRNKGNFPGRFSGRQFSNSRSEMNVSTLELGDSALYLCASSLGRGNYEQYFGPGTRLTVT.

The V gene is TRBV29-1, the J gene TRBJ2-7. The CDR3 covers 14 residues. The V gene's germline CDR1 is SQVTM and CDR2 ANQGSEA. The CDR3 protein is CSVEEKGFPYEQYF.

The chain is built from TRBV2 and TRBJ2-7; the TCRdb D gene call, TRBD1, has no DNA to confirm it. The CDR3 extends over 14 amino acids. Germline CDR1 SNHLY, CDR2 FYNNEI. The CDR3 reads CASRIRGSHNEQYF.

The J gene is TRBJ2-5, the V gene TRBV7-9; TCRdb's D call of TRBD1 is untestable without DNA. The CDR3 extends over 15 amino acids. The V gene's germline CDR1 is SEHNR and CDR2 FQNEAQ (reference sequence). The CDR3 region is CASSTGVNPKETQYF.